Below are 15 T cell receptor beta chains sequenced from a single sample in a study of STAT3 mutations in large granular lymphocyte leukemia. Findings and limits, study-wide: At least one immunodominant TCR beta clonotype appeared in every T-cell large granular lymphocyte leukemia patient.

No antigen is known for these receptors. Generated by immunoSEQ multiplex PCR, the TCRdb table keeps only in-frame clones and is missing some. The sample contains about 3,000 clones, 74% of which appear only once. Material for sequencing was peripheral blood mononuclear cells. Source of these receptors: a man aged 55-75 years with T-cell large granular lymphocyte leukemia. Some clones in this sample may be carry-over from other donors' samples.

V and J are TRBV19 and TRBJ1-5; no firm D call. This CDR3 has 15 amino acids. V dropped 6 bases and J dropped 2 bases, with 14 bases sitting between them. Germline V gene sequence: CDR1 LNHDA, CDR2 SQIVND (reference sequence). CDR3 DNA sequence: TGTGCCAGTAGCTTAGGAGGTGCGGGCAATCAGCCCCAGCATTTT. Amino acid sequence: CASSLGGAGNQPQHF.

This chain connects TRBV4-3 to TRBJ2-1; 10 bases align to TRBD2. Trimming cost V 4 bases and J 9 bases; bases outside gene matches: 9. Germline loops: CDR1 LGHNA, CDR2 YSLEER. There are 15 residues in the CDR3. The CDR3 DNA follows: TGCGCCAGCAGCCCGGGGCTAGCGGGAGCGGGTGAGCAGTTCTTC. Its protein is CASSPGLAGAGEQFF.

J is TRBJ2-7 and V is TRBV18; D might be TRBD2 (6 bases). The germline CDR1 and CDR2 sequences are KGHSH and LQKENI. There are 13 residues in the CDR3. Between the trimmed V and J ends, which lost 0 bases and 7 bases, there was a span of 10 bases. Written as DNA, the CDR3 is TGTGCCAGCTCACCACCCCGGAGGGGTGAGCAGTACTTC. As protein: CASSPPRRGEQYF.

The chain has TRBV6-5 and TRBJ1-2; D is ambiguous. The CDR3 length is 11 residues. V lost 8 bases, J lost 0 bases, and 4 bases lay in between. The V gene's germline CDR1 is MNHEY and CDR2 SVGAGI. The CDR3 DNA sequence: TGTGCCAGCGGAGCTAACTATGGCTACACCTTC. Translating gives CASGANYGYTF.

This chain uses TRBV4-1 with TRBJ2-7; D is possibly TRBD2 (5 bases). V was trimmed by 3 bases and J by 3 bases, leaving 15 bases between them. The V gene's germline CDR1 is MGHRA and CDR2 YSYEKL. The CDR3 consists of 15 residues. The CDR3 DNA follows: TGCGCCAGCAGCCACCAGCCGGGGAGAGGCTACGAGCAGTACTTC. This translates into CASSHQPGRGYEQYF.

This sequence joins TRBV29-1 and TRBJ2-7; 8 nucleotides align to TRBD2. The CDR3 covers 13 residues. With V trimmed by 7 bases and J by 6 bases, 11 bases remained unmatched. The V gene's germline CDR1 is SQVTM and CDR2 ANQGSEA. The CDR3 DNA is TGCAGCGCCTTAACTAGCGGAGGCGGCGAGCAGTACTTC. As protein: CSALTSGGGEQYF.

V gene TRBV7-2 combines with J gene TRBJ2-1; 12 nucleotides align to TRBD2. Germline trimming cut 1 base from V and 3 bases from J; bases unmatched to any gene: 7. The CDR3 length is 18 residues. The V gene's germline CDR1 is SGHTA and CDR2 FQGNSA. The CDR3 region has the DNA TGTGCCAGCAGCTTAGAACTAGCGGGGGGCCTCATCTACAATGAGCAGTTCTTC. Residues: CASSLELAGGLIYNEQFF. The full variable domain, completed using reference TRBV7-2 and TRBJ2-1, is GAGVSQSPSNKVTEKGKDVELRCDPISGHTALYWYRQSLGQGLEFLIYFQGNSAPDKSGLPSDRFSAERTGGSVSTLTIQRTQQEDSAVYLCASSLELAGGLIYNEQFFGPGTRLTVL.

This chain uses TRBV4-2 with TRBJ2-7; 11 positions match TRBD1. The CDR3 is 15 amino acids. Germline V gene sequence: CDR1 LGHNA, CDR2 YNFKEQ. Unmatched junction bases numbered 1, after V lost 1 base and J lost 2 bases. The CDR3 sequence: CASSQGDRGTYEQYF. In DNA form, the CDR3 reads TGTGCCAGCAGCCAAGGGGACAGGGGGACCTACGAGCAGTACTTC.

The rearrangement links TRBV30 to TRBJ1-4; 8 nucleotides agree with TRBD1. J gave up 8 bases and V 4 bases, and 9 bases lay outside the gene matches. Germline V gene sequence: CDR1 GTSNPN, CDR2 SVGIG (reference sequence). This CDR3 is 14 amino acids long. DNA of the CDR3: TGTGCCTGGAACGACAGGGGAGTAGGCGAAAAACTGTTTTTT. Protein sequence: CAWNDRGVGEKLFF.

This rearrangement joins TRBV10-3 to TRBJ2-7, with a possible D match to TRBD2 (6 bases). Trimming stripped 3 bases from V and 2 bases from J, with 8 bases between. Germline values: CDR1 ENHRY, CDR2 SYGVKD. The CDR3 loop spans 13 amino acids. This CDR3 reads CAISDGGAYEQYF. DNA for the CDR3: TGTGCCATCAGTGATGGCGGGGCCTACGAGCAGTACTTC.

This clone was detected only once. This sequence joins TRBV2 and TRBJ2-5; D call uncertain. The CDR3 has 14 amino acids. Looked up from germline, CDR1 is SNHLY and CDR2 is FYNNEI. The V gene lost 3 bases and the J gene lost 0 bases, with 8 bases spanning the gap. This CDR3 reads CASSESGYQETQYF. In DNA, the CDR3 is TGTGCCAGCAGTGAGTCCGGGTACCAAGAGACCCAGTACTTC.

This rearrangement joins TRBV7-9 to TRBJ2-6; 13 nucleotides agree with TRBD2. The CDR3 extends over 17 amino acids. Germline-derived CDR1 and CDR2 are SEHNR and FQNEAQ (reference sequence). V shed 5 bases, J shed 4 bases, and the junction held 5 bases outside the gene matches. This CDR3 reads CASSPGTSGAGANVLTF. The CDR3 region has the DNA TGTGCCAGCAGCCCTGGGACTAGCGGGGCCGGGGCCAACGTCCTGACTTTC.

The rearrangement links TRBV6-1 to TRBJ1-2, with TRBD1 identical over 7 bases. Per germline, CDR1 MNHNS and CDR2 SASEGT. After removal of 8 bases from V and 5 bases from J, the junction contained 8 bases not matched to a gene. The CDR3 extends over 13 amino acids. CDR3 residues: CASRQGGYYGYTF. The DNA for the CDR3 is TGTGCCAGCCGACAGGGAGGTTATTATGGCTACACCTTC.

The chain carries TRBV13 and TRBJ2-7, with D possibly being TRBD1 or TRBD2 (5 bases each). Between the trimmed V and J ends, which lost 5 bases and 6 bases, there was a span of 17 bases. Germline V gives CDR1 PRHDT, CDR2 FYEKMQ (reference sequence). This CDR3 is built from 14 residues. CDR3 in amino acids: CASSPGIIGTEQYF. The CDR3 DNA reads TGTGCCAGCAGCCCTGGAATCATTGGGACCGAGCAGTACTTC. The whole variable domain, filled in from reference TRBV13 and TRBJ2-7, reads AAGVIQSPRHLIKEKRETATLKCYPIPRHDTVYWYQQGPGQDPQFLISFYEKMQSDKGSIPDRFSAQQFSDYHSELNMSSLELGDSALYFCASSPGIIGTEQYFGPGTRLTVT.

The chain carries TRBV7-2 and TRBJ2-7; 8 positions agree with TRBD1. Germline values: CDR1 SGHTA, CDR2 FQGNSA. Trimming took 5 bases from V and 2 from J; bases not matched to a gene: 11. The CDR3 totals 16 residues. The CDR3, as DNA: TGTGCCAGCAGCCCTCGGGACAGGCAGAGAGCCTACGAGCAGTACTTC. Residues: CASSPRDRQRAYEQYF.